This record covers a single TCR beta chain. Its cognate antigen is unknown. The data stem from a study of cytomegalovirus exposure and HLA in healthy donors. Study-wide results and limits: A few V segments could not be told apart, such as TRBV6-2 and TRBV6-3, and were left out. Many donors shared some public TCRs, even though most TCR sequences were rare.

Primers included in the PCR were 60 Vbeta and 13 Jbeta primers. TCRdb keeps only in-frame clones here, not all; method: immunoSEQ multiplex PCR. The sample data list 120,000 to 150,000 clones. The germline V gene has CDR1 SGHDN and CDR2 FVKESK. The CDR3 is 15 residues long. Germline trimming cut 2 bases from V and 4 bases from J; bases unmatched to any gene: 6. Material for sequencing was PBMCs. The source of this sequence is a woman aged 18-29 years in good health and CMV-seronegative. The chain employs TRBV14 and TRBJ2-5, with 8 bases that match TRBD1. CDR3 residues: CASSQRTGMIETQYF. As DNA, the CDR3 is TGTGCCAGCAGCCAAAGGACAGGGATGATAGAGACCCAGTACTTC.